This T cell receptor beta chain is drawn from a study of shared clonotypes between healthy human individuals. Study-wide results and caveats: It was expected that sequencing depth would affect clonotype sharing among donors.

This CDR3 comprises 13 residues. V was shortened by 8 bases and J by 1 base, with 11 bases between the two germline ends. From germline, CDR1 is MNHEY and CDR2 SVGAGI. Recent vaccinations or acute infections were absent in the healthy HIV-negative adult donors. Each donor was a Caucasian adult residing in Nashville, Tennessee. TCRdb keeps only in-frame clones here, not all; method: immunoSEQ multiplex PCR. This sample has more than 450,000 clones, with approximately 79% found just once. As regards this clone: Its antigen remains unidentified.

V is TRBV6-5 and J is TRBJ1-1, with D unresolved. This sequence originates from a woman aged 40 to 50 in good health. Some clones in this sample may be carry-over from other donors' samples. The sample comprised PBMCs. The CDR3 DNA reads TGTGCCAGCTATCGGACTGAGAACACTGAAGCTTTCTTT. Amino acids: CASYRTENTEAFF.